This TCR delta chain was recorded in a study of γδ T cells in repeated Plasmodium falciparum infection. Study information: Malaria-naive adults were infected with P. falciparum NF54 four times over roughly 600 days. Overall study results and limits: In Vdelta2-negative, largely Vdelta1+, gammadelta repertoires, repeated controlled infections appeared to drive clonal selection waves.

Flow sorting of PBMC yielded separate Vgamma9/Vdelta2+ and Vdelta2-negative gammadelta T cell populations for bulk repertoire analysis. Each sorted gammadelta sample had TRG and TRD chains sequenced. TCRdb reprocessed the multiplex PCR reads through CATT. The sample consists of under 50,000 delta-chain clones, 1.6% of them appearing once. This clone came up a few times. Its antigen is undetermined. A single base is all that separates this from a far larger clone, so a read error is likely. The sample contains more than one DNA sequence encoding this CDR3. Looked up from germline, CDR1 is GEAIGNYY and CDR2 is EKD. The CDR3 has 16 amino acids.

Sequencing was done on a sample of gamma-delta T cells from blood. The chain uses TRDV2 and TRDJ1; maybe TRDD3 (6 bases). In the absence of a J gene in TCRdb, the DNA was matched to germline to assign it here. This sequence was found in a pool of human donors (malaria-infected and uninfected, not separated). CDR3 loop: CACDTLGAYHTDKLIF. CDR3 bases: TGTGCCTGCGACACCTTGGGGGCCTACCACACCGATAAACTCATCTTT.